A selection of T cell receptor beta chains follows, all from one sample in a study of T cells after yellow fever vaccination. TCRdb re-called the 5' RACE reads with MiXCR, one entry per CDR3 protein. This sample carries hundreds of thousands of distinct CDR3 sequences, under 9% of them seen once, and the ten largest clones take 3% to 3.5%. Sequencing used CD4+ T cells sorted from PBMCs, obtained 5 days after the yellow fever booster vaccination. All receptors derive from a man aged 18 to 30 who received the YFV17D yellow fever vaccine. Each CDR3 is given with its conserved first and last residue. Each record gives: D gene, V gene, CDR3 protein. A D gene is named only where the DNA matches it firmly.

d_gene: NA; v_gene: TRBV4-3; CDR3aa: CASSQDSQETQYF
d_gene: NA; v_gene: TRBV7-6; CDR3aa: CASSSRDTAAEQYF
d_gene: TRBD1; v_gene: TRBV15; CDR3aa: CATSRVKGQRNEKLFF
d_gene: TRBD1; v_gene: TRBV5-1; CDR3aa: CASSPGQVNEQFF
d_gene: NA; v_gene: TRBV20-1; CDR3aa: CSARDQTRGTDTQYF
d_gene: NA; v_gene: TRBV7-8; CDR3aa: CASSPQGYQPQHF
d_gene: NA; v_gene: TRBV25-1; CDR3aa: CASSASVNTEAFF
d_gene: TRBD1; v_gene: TRBV29-1; CDR3aa: CSASQGVATDTQYF
d_gene: NA; v_gene: TRBV20-1; CDR3aa: CSAREFNSGLGYTF
d_gene: NA; v_gene: TRBV10-3; CDR3aa: CATGASTNTEAFF
d_gene: TRBD1; v_gene: TRBV18; CDR3aa: CASSPRDRGGMSPEKLFF
d_gene: NA; v_gene: TRBV5-6; CDR3aa: CASSLGRAGEQFF
d_gene: NA; v_gene: TRBV9; CDR3aa: CASSVVTTGELFF
d_gene: TRBD2; v_gene: TRBV6-1; CDR3aa: CASTTGLAGIYNEQFF
d_gene: NA; v_gene: TRBV6-1; CDR3aa: CASSPVWVGSGELFF
d_gene: TRBD2; v_gene: TRBV5-1; CDR3aa: CASSPLPTAGVGELFF
d_gene: NA; v_gene: TRBV2; CDR3aa: CASSDPYSYGYTF
d_gene: TRBD1; v_gene: TRBV6-6; CDR3aa: CASSYSRDSWNEKLFF
d_gene: NA; v_gene: TRBV5-4; CDR3aa: CASSPDWRNQPQHF
d_gene: NA; v_gene: TRBV4-2; CDR3aa: CASSQDLGGVYNEQFF
d_gene: NA; v_gene: TRBV3-1; CDR3aa: CASSPGGRGVAFF
d_gene: NA; v_gene: TRBV12-3/TRBV12-4; CDR3aa: CASSPAGRTDTQYF
d_gene: NA; v_gene: TRBV2; CDR3aa: CASSVLPAGVNGYTF
d_gene: TRBD1; v_gene: TRBV24-1; CDR3aa: CATSDLANRGDTEAFF
d_gene: NA; v_gene: TRBV15; CDR3aa: CATSIGRDSSSGYTF
d_gene: TRBD2; v_gene: TRBV28; CDR3aa: CASSLWGSGGGSDTQYF
d_gene: NA; v_gene: TRBV7-2; CDR3aa: CASSPTPSYEQYF
d_gene: NA; v_gene: TRBV7-9; CDR3aa: CASSYPGRLMSSYNEQFF
d_gene: TRBD1; v_gene: TRBV9; CDR3aa: CASSKTGQGAGANVLTF
d_gene: TRBD2; v_gene: TRBV7-2; CDR3aa: CASSLAVGGNEQFF
d_gene: NA; v_gene: TRBV3-1; CDR3aa: CASSQDLRGAGYTF
d_gene: NA; v_gene: TRBV6-2/TRBV6-3; CDR3aa: CASSYVGNQPQHF
d_gene: NA; v_gene: TRBV6-5; CDR3aa: CASSSGLPSHTQYF
d_gene: NA; v_gene: TRBV5-6; CDR3aa: CASSLAMYNQPQHF
d_gene: NA; v_gene: TRBV4-1; CDR3aa: CATPWEGVGETQYF